This is a list of T cell receptor beta chains from one sample in a study of T cells after yellow fever vaccination. TCRdb re-called the 5' RACE reads with MiXCR, one entry per CDR3 protein. The table includes 350,000 or so distinct CDR3 sequences, 8.1% detected once. The sample consisted of PBMCs, taken about 49 days after the first yellow fever vaccination. The receptors come from a man between 18 and 35 years old who received the YFV17D yellow fever vaccine. CDR3s include the opening cysteine and the closing phenylalanine or tryptophan. The order of the fields is D gene, clone size, V gene, J gene, CDR3 DNA, CDR3 protein. A D gene is named only where the DNA matches it firmly. Expanded clones are given a class, and other clones once, few, many or no size at all.

D gene: NA; clone size: NA; V gene: TRBV12-3/TRBV12-4; J gene: TRBJ2-1; CDR3 DNA: TGTGCCAGCAGGAGAGAACCAGGGTACTCCTACAATGAGCAGTTCTTC; CDR3 protein: CASRREPGYSYNEQFF
D gene: TRBD1; clone size: few; V gene: TRBV5-1; J gene: TRBJ1-4; CDR3 DNA: TGCGCCAGCAGCTTGGAGGTTCCGGGACAGGGGTATGAAAAACTGTTTTTT; CDR3 protein: CASSLEVPGQGYEKLFF
D gene: TRBD1; clone size: few; V gene: TRBV20-1; J gene: TRBJ2-7; CDR3 DNA: TGCAGTGCCAGAGACAGGGGCGCCTACGAGCAGTACTTC; CDR3 protein: CSARDRGAYEQYF
D gene: NA; clone size: few; V gene: TRBV6-1; J gene: TRBJ1-5; CDR3 DNA: TGTGCCAGCAGACTCCAGGGGAACAATCAGCCCCAGCATTTT; CDR3 protein: CASRLQGNNQPQHF
D gene: NA; clone size: NA; V gene: TRBV20-1; J gene: TRBJ2-2; CDR3 DNA: TGCAGTGCTAGAGATAGGGATAGGGAGCTGTTTTTT; CDR3 protein: CSARDRDRELFF
D gene: TRBD2; clone size: many; V gene: TRBV7-3; J gene: TRBJ2-5; CDR3 DNA: TGTGCCAGCAGCTTCGGGGGGCAAGAGACCCAGTACTTC; CDR3 protein: CASSFGGQETQYF
D gene: NA; clone size: many; V gene: TRBV7-9; J gene: TRBJ2-3; CDR3 DNA: TGTGCCAGCAGCCCAACGGATGTGGGTAGCACAGATACGCAGTATTTT; CDR3 protein: CASSPTDVGSTDTQYF
D gene: NA; clone size: few; V gene: TRBV4-3; J gene: TRBJ2-1; CDR3 DNA: TGCGCCAGCAGCCCGGTACGTTTAACTAGAAATTTCAATGAGCAGTTCTTC; CDR3 protein: CASSPVRLTRNFNEQFF
D gene: NA; clone size: few; V gene: TRBV27; J gene: TRBJ2-1; CDR3 DNA: TGTGCCAGCAGCTCGCAGGCCCCCCTCTCCTCCTACAATGAGCAGTTCTTC; CDR3 protein: CASSSQAPLSSYNEQFF
D gene: NA; clone size: NA; V gene: TRBV15; J gene: TRBJ1-5; CDR3 DNA: TGTGCCACCAGCAGACCCCTCGGTGGGGGTGGATTTCAGCCCCAGCATTTT; CDR3 protein: CATSRPLGGGGFQPQHF
D gene: NA; clone size: few; V gene: TRBV4-2; J gene: TRBJ1-2; CDR3 DNA: TGTGCCAGCAGCCAAGGCTACGAGGGTGGCTATGGCTACACCTTC; CDR3 protein: CASSQGYEGGYGYTF
D gene: NA; clone size: many; V gene: TRBV6-5; J gene: TRBJ1-4; CDR3 DNA: TGTGCCAGCAGTCGGGACGGCAGAAATGAAAAACTGTTTTTT; CDR3 protein: CASSRDGRNEKLFF
D gene: NA; clone size: few; V gene: TRBV5-1; J gene: TRBJ1-2; CDR3 DNA: TGCGCCAGCAGCCGCTCTGGACACGAAGCTAACTATGGCTACACCTTC; CDR3 protein: CASSRSGHEANYGYTF
D gene: NA; clone size: NA; V gene: TRBV24-1; J gene: TRBJ1-1; CDR3 DNA: TGTGCCACCAGTGATAGACGTGAAGCTTTCTTT; CDR3 protein: CATSDRREAFF
D gene: TRBD2; clone size: NA; V gene: TRBV20-1; J gene: TRBJ2-7; CDR3 DNA: TGCAGTGCTAGAGACCCGAAGGGGACTAACTCCTACGAGCAGTACTTC; CDR3 protein: CSARDPKGTNSYEQYF
D gene: NA; clone size: NA; V gene: TRBV18; J gene: TRBJ2-3; CDR3 DNA: TGTGCCAGCTCACCCCTGACAGGGGAGGGTACGCAGTATTTT; CDR3 protein: CASSPLTGEGTQYF
D gene: TRBD1; clone size: few; V gene: TRBV5-1; J gene: TRBJ1-6; CDR3 DNA: TGCGCCAGCAGGGACCGGGACAGAAGCTCCTATAATTCACCCCTCCACTTT; CDR3 protein: CASRDRDRSSYNSPLHF
D gene: NA; clone size: few; V gene: TRBV7-6; J gene: TRBJ2-3; CDR3 DNA: TGTGCCAGCAGTCGTCCTCCGGGCCAGTTTGATACGCAGTATTTT; CDR3 protein: CASSRPPGQFDTQYF
D gene: TRBD2; clone size: few; V gene: TRBV7-8; J gene: TRBJ2-3; CDR3 DNA: TGTGCCAGCACGGAAGCGAAGCGGGGGGCCCAGGATACGCAGTATTTT; CDR3 protein: CASTEAKRGAQDTQYF
D gene: NA; clone size: few; V gene: TRBV5-1; J gene: TRBJ1-1; CDR3 DNA: TGCGCCAGCAGTCCGGACAGTCAGAACACTGAAGCTTTCTTT; CDR3 protein: CASSPDSQNTEAFF
D gene: NA; clone size: many; V gene: TRBV5-1; J gene: TRBJ1-2; CDR3 DNA: TGCGCCAGCAGCCGGGATGGGGGAAACTATGGCTACACCTTC; CDR3 protein: CASSRDGGNYGYTF
D gene: NA; clone size: NA; V gene: TRBV5-1; J gene: TRBJ2-5; CDR3 DNA: TGCGCCAGCAGCTACACTAGTCGAGAGACCCAGTACTTC; CDR3 protein: CASSYTSRETQYF
D gene: NA; clone size: few; V gene: TRBV27; J gene: TRBJ2-5; CDR3 DNA: TGTGCCAGCAGGCTTGACAGGAGCGCTGGAGGGACCCAGTACTTC; CDR3 protein: CASRLDRSAGGTQYF
D gene: TRBD1; clone size: few; V gene: TRBV7-9; J gene: TRBJ2-1; CDR3 DNA: TGTGCCAGCACCCTCGGACAGGGCCATGAGCAGTTCTTC; CDR3 protein: CASTLGQGHEQFF
D gene: TRBD1; clone size: many; V gene: TRBV15; J gene: TRBJ2-4; CDR3 DNA: TGTGCCACCAGCACCCGGGGGGACAGGGGAAACATTCAGTACTTC; CDR3 protein: CATSTRGDRGNIQYF
D gene: NA; clone size: many; V gene: TRBV12-3/TRBV12-4; J gene: TRBJ2-1; CDR3 DNA: TGTGCCAGCAGACGACAGAGCTCCTACAATGAGCAGTTCTTC; CDR3 protein: CASRRQSSYNEQFF
D gene: TRBD2; clone size: NA; V gene: TRBV5-1; J gene: TRBJ2-2; CDR3 DNA: TGCGCCAGCAGCGCGGGGGGGGCGAACACCGGGGAGCTGTTTTTT; CDR3 protein: CASSAGGANTGELFF
D gene: NA; clone size: few; V gene: TRBV11-2; J gene: TRBJ1-2; CDR3 DNA: TGTGCCAGCAGCCGGGACGGGACCTATGGCTACACCTTC; CDR3 protein: CASSRDGTYGYTF
D gene: NA; clone size: NA; V gene: TRBV7-2; J gene: TRBJ2-5; CDR3 DNA: TGTGCCAGCAGCCTGATGAGGGGGGGAGAGACCCAGTACTTC; CDR3 protein: CASSLMRGGETQYF
D gene: NA; clone size: NA; V gene: TRBV10-3; J gene: TRBJ2-5; CDR3 DNA: TGTGCCATCAGTACCCAGGGCCCATATGGGGAGACCCAGTACTTC; CDR3 protein: CAISTQGPYGETQYF
D gene: NA; clone size: NA; V gene: TRBV4-3; J gene: TRBJ2-3; CDR3 DNA: TGCGCCAGCAGCCAAGATAGGTATGATACGCAGTATTTT; CDR3 protein: CASSQDRYDTQYF
D gene: NA; clone size: many; V gene: TRBV25-1; J gene: TRBJ2-5; CDR3 DNA: TGTGCCAGCAGTGCTACCCCAATCCAAGAGACCCAGTACTTC; CDR3 protein: CASSATPIQETQYF
D gene: NA; clone size: NA; V gene: TRBV12-3/TRBV12-4; J gene: TRBJ2-2; CDR3 DNA: TGTGCCAGCAGTTTAGCGACCCGGGAGCTGTTTTTT; CDR3 protein: CASSLATRELFF
D gene: NA; clone size: few; V gene: TRBV6-5; J gene: TRBJ1-6; CDR3 DNA: TGTGCCAGCAGTTACTCCCCCAGGGGTGGCAATTCACCCCTCCACTTT; CDR3 protein: CASSYSPRGGNSPLHF
D gene: NA; clone size: NA; V gene: TRBV5-1; J gene: TRBJ2-3; CDR3 DNA: TGCGCCAGCAGCACGGTGGCGACGGATACGCAGTATTTT; CDR3 protein: CASSTVATDTQYF
D gene: NA; clone size: NA; V gene: TRBV24-1; J gene: TRBJ2-5; CDR3 DNA: TGTGCCACCAGGAAGAAGGGGCAAGAGACCCAGTACTTC; CDR3 protein: CATRKKGQETQYF
D gene: TRBD1; clone size: NA; V gene: TRBV23-1; J gene: TRBJ1-6; CDR3 DNA: TGCGCCAGCAACAGGGGGTCAAGGAGTTCACCCCACCACTTT; CDR3 protein: CASNRGSRSSPHHF
D gene: TRBD2; clone size: many; V gene: TRBV18; J gene: TRBJ2-1; CDR3 DNA: TGTGCCAGCTCACCACGACGGCGGGGGGGCATCAATGAGCAGTTCTTC; CDR3 protein: CASSPRRRGGINEQFF
D gene: TRBD1; clone size: many; V gene: TRBV12-3/TRBV12-4; J gene: TRBJ2-2; CDR3 DNA: TGTGCCAGCAGTTTAAGGACAGGGGCCGGGGAGCTGTTTTTT; CDR3 protein: CASSLRTGAGELFF
D gene: TRBD1; clone size: many; V gene: TRBV28; J gene: TRBJ1-2; CDR3 DNA: TGTGCCAGCAGTTTGCAGGGGGCAGCGGGCTACACCTTC; CDR3 protein: CASSLQGAAGYTF
D gene: TRBD1; clone size: few; V gene: TRBV19; J gene: TRBJ1-5; CDR3 DNA: TGTGCCAGCAGGACAGGGAATAGCAATCAGCCCCAGCATTTT; CDR3 protein: CASRTGNSNQPQHF
D gene: NA; clone size: NA; V gene: TRBV2; J gene: TRBJ2-7; CDR3 DNA: TGTGCCTTCAAAGGCCAGGGAATGGACGAGCAGTACTTC; CDR3 protein: CAFKGQGMDEQYF
D gene: NA; clone size: many; V gene: TRBV29-1; J gene: TRBJ1-1; CDR3 DNA: TGCAGCGTTTGTTCCCAAACCCCCGAAGCTTTCTTT; CDR3 protein: CSVCSQTPEAFF
D gene: NA; clone size: NA; V gene: TRBV6-1; J gene: TRBJ1-3; CDR3 DNA: TGTGCCAGCAGCCGGGCAAGCTCTGGAAACACCATATATTTT; CDR3 protein: CASSRASSGNTIYF
D gene: NA; clone size: NA; V gene: TRBV7-9; J gene: TRBJ2-1; CDR3 DNA: TGTGCCAGCAGCTTAGAGGGTGTTAGCGTGGATGAGCAGTTCTTC; CDR3 protein: CASSLEGVSVDEQFF
D gene: NA; clone size: few; V gene: TRBV7-9; J gene: TRBJ1-2; CDR3 DNA: TGTGCCAGCAGCTTCGGCGGCGGGGAGCACACCTTC; CDR3 protein: CASSFGGGEHTF
D gene: TRBD1; clone size: NA; V gene: TRBV7-4; J gene: TRBJ1-2; CDR3 DNA: TGTGCCAGCAGCTTAAAGGGACAGGGGGTTGACTATGGCTACACCTTC; CDR3 protein: CASSLKGQGVDYGYTF
D gene: TRBD1; clone size: few; V gene: TRBV4-3; J gene: TRBJ2-2; CDR3 DNA: TGCGCCAGCAGCGAAGGCAGGGGGCAGGGTACCGGGGAGCTGTTTTTT; CDR3 protein: CASSEGRGQGTGELFF
D gene: NA; clone size: NA; V gene: TRBV20-1; J gene: TRBJ2-2; CDR3 DNA: TGCAGTGCTATGGAGGGGGCGGGCACCGGGGAGCTGTTTTTT; CDR3 protein: CSAMEGAGTGELFF
D gene: NA; clone size: NA; V gene: TRBV5-1; J gene: TRBJ2-3; CDR3 DNA: TGCGCCAGCAGCTCCTACAGGGAAGATACGCAGTATTTT; CDR3 protein: CASSSYREDTQYF
D gene: NA; clone size: NA; V gene: TRBV5-1; J gene: TRBJ1-1; CDR3 DNA: TGCGCCAGCAAGTTGGGGGGGATCATGAACACTGAAGCTTTCTTT; CDR3 protein: CASKLGGIMNTEAFF
D gene: NA; clone size: many; V gene: TRBV24-1; J gene: TRBJ2-5; CDR3 DNA: TGTGCCACCAGTGATTGGGAGCTGGAGACCCAGTACTTC; CDR3 protein: CATSDWELETQYF
D gene: TRBD2; clone size: few; V gene: TRBV24-1; J gene: TRBJ2-2; CDR3 DNA: TGTGCCACCAGTGAACTCGGGACTAGCGGGGAAGTTACCGGGGAGCTGTTTTTT; CDR3 protein: CATSELGTSGEVTGELFF
D gene: TRBD1; clone size: few; V gene: TRBV24-1; J gene: TRBJ2-2; CDR3 DNA: TGTGCCACCAGTGACGCGGGACAGGGTTACACCGGGGAGCTGTTTTTT; CDR3 protein: CATSDAGQGYTGELFF
D gene: TRBD2; clone size: many; V gene: TRBV5-1; J gene: TRBJ2-5; CDR3 DNA: TGCGCCAGCAGCTTGAGCGGACTAGTCTCCGGGACCCAGTACTTC; CDR3 protein: CASSLSGLVSGTQYF